Presented here are 14 T cell receptor beta chains from one specimen sequenced in a study of blood T cell repertoires in COVID-19. This table comes from immunoSEQ multiplex PCR, and its TCRdb copy is limited to in-frame clones, with some not included. The data show about 270,000 clones, about 91% seen once. Sequenced material: PBMCs or T cells enriched from blood (not recorded which). The receptors derive from a man between 40 and 49 years old who had been exposed to COVID-19.

This clone appeared a single time. The chain uses TRBV9 and TRBJ1-2, with TRBD1 as a possible D gene (5 bases). The CDR3 runs to 15 residues. Germline V gene sequence: CDR1 SGDLS, CDR2 YYNGEE. Trimming pared 4 bases from V and 2 bases from J, leaving 15 bases between. The CDR3 nucleotides are TGTGCCAGCAGCCGTACTCAGCAGGGCAACTATGGCTACACCTTC. This sequence encodes CASSRTQQGNYGYTF.

This clone was seen just once. The rearrangement uses TRBV30 and TRBJ1-3; 7 bases line up with TRBD1. The CDR3 length is 16 residues. J was trimmed by 0 bases and V by 3 bases; bases with no gene match: 8. In germline, CDR1 is GTSNPN, CDR2 SVGIG (reference sequence). The DNA of the CDR3 is TGTGCCTGGAGGGATTACAGGGGTGTCTCTGGAAACACCATATATTTT. Translation gives CAWRDYRGVSGNTIYF.

The rearrangement joins TRBV19 to TRBJ1-1, with unresolved D. Germline V gives CDR1 LNHDA, CDR2 SQIVND (reference sequence). The germline V and J ends were trimmed by 4 bases and 0 bases, with 6 bases remaining between them. The CDR3 is made up of 13 amino acids. The CDR3 region is CASSTSLNTEAFF. In nucleotides, the CDR3 is TGTGCCAGTAGTACCTCTCTGAACACTGAAGCTTTCTTT. Variable domain in full (rest from reference TRBV19 and TRBJ1-1): DGGITQSPKYLFRKEGQNVTLSCEQNLNHDAMYWYRQDPGQGLRLIYYSQIVNDFQKGDIAEGYSVSREKKESFPLTVTSAQKNPTAFYLCASSTSLNTEAFFGQGTRLTVV.

The table lists this clone with a count of one. V is TRBV7-9 and J is TRBJ2-7; 9 bases are shared with TRBD1. Germline V gene lookup returns CDR1 SEHNR and CDR2 FQNEAQ (reference sequence). V dropped 4 bases and J dropped 4; count of bases not matched to a gene: 5. The CDR3 spans 14 residues. The CDR3 DNA follows: TGTGCCAGCAGCTCCGGGACAGGGCGATACGAGCAGTACTTC. It specifies CASSSGTGRYEQYF.

J is TRBJ2-7 and V is TRBV19; the match to TRBD2 covers 7 bases. Germline V CDR1 and CDR2: LNHDA, SQIVND (reference sequence). V lost 5 bases to trimming and J lost 4 bases; unmatched junction nucleotides: 11. CDR3 length equals 15 residues. The DNA of the CDR3 is TGTGCCAGTAGTCTTATTCAAAGCGGGATGTACGAGCAGTACTTC. Translation gives CASSLIQSGMYEQYF. Drawing the rest from reference TRBV19 and TRBJ2-7, the complete variable domain is DGGITQSPKYLFRKEGQNVTLSCEQNLNHDAMYWYRQDPGQGLRLIYYSQIVNDFQKGDIAEGYSVSREKKESFPLTVTSAQKNPTAFYLCASSLIQSGMYEQYFGPGTRLTVT.

J is TRBJ2-5 and V is TRBV12-1; TRBD1 is taken as the D call from the table, unchecked against the DNA. TRBV12-1 is recorded as a pseudogene. The CDR3 is 13 amino acids. Written as DNA, the CDR3 is TGTGCCAGCAGCCCCAGGGCAGGAGAGACCCAGTACTTC. Protein product: CASSPRAGETQYF.

The chain is built from TRBV29-1 and TRBJ1-2, with TRBD1 identical over 9 bases. CDR1 SQVTM and CDR2 ANQGSEA come from the germline V gene. This CDR3 spans 12 amino acids. Trimming at V came to 6 bases and at J to 7 bases, leaving 6 bases not matched to a gene. The CDR3 is CSVLGQGAGYTF. In DNA form, the CDR3 reads TGCAGCGTCTTGGGACAGGGCGCTGGCTACACCTTC. Supplemented by reference TRBV29-1 and TRBJ1-2, the full variable domain reads SAVISQKPSRDICQRGTSLTIQCQVDSQVTMMFWYRQQPGQSLTLIATANQGSEATYESGFVIDKFPISRPNLTFSTLTVSNMSPEDSSIYLCSVLGQGAGYTFGSGTRLTVV.

The chain carries TRBV27 and TRBJ1-2; D call uncertain. This CDR3 region has 13 residues. Trimming took off 0 bases at V and 2 bases at J, with 4 bases between the two ends. CDR1 MNHEY and CDR2 SMNVEV come from the germline V gene (reference sequence). CDR3 in amino acids: CASSLSINYGYTF. The CDR3 bases are TGTGCCAGCAGTTTATCTATAAACTATGGCTACACCTTC.

V is TRBV5-4 and J is TRBJ2-3, with D perhaps TRBD2 (7 bases). CDR1 is SGHNT, CDR2 YYREEE, per germline (reference sequence). Trimming took 4 bases from V and 1 from J, leaving 13 bases between them. This CDR3 contains 15 residues. CDR3 in amino acids: CASSPGEGGTDTQYF. Written as DNA, the CDR3 is TGTGCCAGCAGCCCCGGGGAGGGGGGCACAGATACGCAGTATTTT.

The CDR3 sequence is CASSLGLAGSNHNEQFF. The CDR3 DNA follows: TGTGCCAGCAGCTTAGGACTAGCGGGGTCCAACCACAATGAGCAGTTCTTC. V usage is TRBV11-2 and J usage is TRBJ2-1; TRBD2 aligns across 11 bases. The V gene end was trimmed by 1 base and the J gene end by 5 bases; junction bases not matched to a gene: 7. The CDR3 consists of 17 residues. Germline lookup yields CDR1 SGHAT and CDR2 FQNNGV.

The CDR3: CASNIRQGYGYTF. CDR3 bases: TGTGCCAGCAACATTCGACAGGGCTATGGCTACACCTTC. The rearrangement joins TRBV5-6 to TRBJ1-2, with 7 bases that match TRBD1. Germline V gene lookup returns CDR1 SGHDT and CDR2 YYEEEE. V shed 6 bases and J 4 bases; nucleotides not matched to a gene: 6. There are 13 residues in the CDR3.

V and J are TRBV7-3 and TRBJ2-1; TRBD1 aligns across 7 bases. Germline assignment: CDR1 SGHTA and CDR2 FQGTGA. The CDR3 contains 15 residues. The V gene end was trimmed by 5 bases and the J gene end by 8 bases; junction bases not matched to a gene: 12. For the CDR3, the DNA is TGTGCCAGCAGCAAAAGCCAGGGACAGTTCTATGAGCAGTTCTTC. Protein product: CASSKSQGQFYEQFF.

This clone was detected only a few times. V and J are TRBV6-5 and TRBJ1-1; no definite D call. The CDR3 is made up of 12 amino acids. The V gene lost 6 bases and the J gene lost 4 bases, with 9 bases spanning the gap. The germline CDR1 and CDR2 sequences are MNHEY and SVGAGI. The CDR3 nucleotides are TGTGCCAGCAGCCATACTAGCACTGAAGCTTTCTTT. Residues: CASSHTSTEAFF.

The J gene is TRBJ2-7, the V gene TRBV28, with TRBD1 identical over 11 bases. In germline, CDR1 is MDHEN, CDR2 SYDVKM. V gave up 4 bases and J gave up 3 bases; unmatched junction bases: 2. The length of the CDR3 is 14 residues. The CDR3 bases are TGTGCCAGCAGTTCCGGGACAGGGGGCTACGAGCAGTACTTC. Protein product: CASSSGTGGYEQYF.